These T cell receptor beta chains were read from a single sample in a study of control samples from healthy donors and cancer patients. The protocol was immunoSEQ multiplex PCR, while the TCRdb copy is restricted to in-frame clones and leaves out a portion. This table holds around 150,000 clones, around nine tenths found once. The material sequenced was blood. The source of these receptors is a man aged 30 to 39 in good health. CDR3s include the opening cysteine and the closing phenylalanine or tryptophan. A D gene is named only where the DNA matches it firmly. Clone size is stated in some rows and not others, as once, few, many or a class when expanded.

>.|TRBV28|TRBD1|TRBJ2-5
TGTGCCAGCAGTGGCTGGGGACAGGGGGCTGCGAAGACCCAGTACTTC
CASSGWGQGAAKTQYF
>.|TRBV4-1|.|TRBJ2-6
TGCGCCAGCAGCCATATCGGATCCCGACTTAGCTCTGGGGCCAACGTCCTGACTTTC
CASSHIGSRLSSGANVLTF
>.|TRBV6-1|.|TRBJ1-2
TGTGCCAGCAGTGAAGCACAGGATCTGTATGGCTACACCTTC
CASSEAQDLYGYTF
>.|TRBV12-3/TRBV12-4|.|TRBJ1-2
TGTGCCAGCAGCACGACCCATGGCTACACCTTC
CASSTTHGYTF
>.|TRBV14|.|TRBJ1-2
TGTGCCAGCAGCCAAGATCAAAGATCATTCGGCTACACCTTC
CASSQDQRSFGYTF
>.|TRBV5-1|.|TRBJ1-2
TGCGCCAGCAGCTTAGGGGGAGACGGCGGCTACACCTTC
CASSLGGDGGYTF
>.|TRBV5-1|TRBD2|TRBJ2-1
TGCGCCAGCAGCCTCGGGACTAGCGGGACCGATGAGCAGTTCTTC
CASSLGTSGTDEQFF
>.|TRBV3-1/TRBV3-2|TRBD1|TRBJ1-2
TGTGCCAGCAGCCAAGGGGCAGGGGGCTCGAACAGCTATGGCTACACCTTC
CASSQGAGGSNSYGYTF
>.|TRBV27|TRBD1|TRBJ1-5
TGTGCCAGCAGTTTATACGGGACAGGGATAAATCAGCCCCAGCATTTT
CASSLYGTGINQPQHF
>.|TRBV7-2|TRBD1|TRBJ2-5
TGTGCCAGCAGCAGCCAAGGGGGCTACGAGACCCAGTACTTC
CASSSQGGYETQYF
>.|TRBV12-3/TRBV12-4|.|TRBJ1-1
TGTGCCATCCGACCACCTGGGCGGATTGAAGCTTTCTTT
CAIRPPGRIEAFF
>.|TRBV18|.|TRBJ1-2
TGTGCCAGCTCACCAGATGGAGGGGGAGGCTATGGCTACACCTTC
CASSPDGGGGYGYTF
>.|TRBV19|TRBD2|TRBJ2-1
TGTGCCAGTAGTTTAGGAGCGGGACCCAATGAGCAGTTCTTC
CASSLGAGPNEQFF
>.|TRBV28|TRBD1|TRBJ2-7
TGTGCCAGCAGTCCGTCGGACCGGACAGGGTGGTTTTCGTACGAGCAGTACTTC
CASSPSDRTGWFSYEQYF
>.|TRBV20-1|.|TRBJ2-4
TGCAGTGCTAGTACCGGAGCAGCCAAAAACATTCAGTACTTC
CSASTGAAKNIQYF
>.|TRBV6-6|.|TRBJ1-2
TGTGCCAGCAGCCGACTCTCGGGGGTTGGGGGGTTCGCTAACTATGGCTACACCTTC
CASSRLSGVGGFANYGYTF
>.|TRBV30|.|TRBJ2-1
TGTGCCTGGAATAATCGAGAGGCAGCGTACTACAATGAGCAGTTCTTC
CAWNNREAAYYNEQFF
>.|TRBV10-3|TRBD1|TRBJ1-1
TGTGCCATCAGCAAAGTTGGACAGGGGGCTGAAGCTTTCTTT
CAISKVGQGAEAFF
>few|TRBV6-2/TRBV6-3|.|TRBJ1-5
TGTGCCAGCAGTTACCACTCCTTTTCAAATCAGCCCCAGCATTTT
CASSYHSFSNQPQHF
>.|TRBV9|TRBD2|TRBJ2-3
TGTGCCAGCAGCTTGCGCGGGGGGGCAACAGATACGCAGTATTTT
CASSLRGGATDTQYF
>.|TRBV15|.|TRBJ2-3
TGTGCCACCAGCAGAGTCAAAGATTCTGCAGATACGCAGTATTTT
CATSRVKDSADTQYF
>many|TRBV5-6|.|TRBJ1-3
TGTGCCAGCAGCTTAGGACCTATACCCTCTGGAAACACCATATATTTT
CASSLGPIPSGNTIYF
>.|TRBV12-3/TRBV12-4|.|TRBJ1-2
TGTGCCAGCAGTTTCGGGCCCAGGCAGGGCTACACCTTC
CASSFGPRQGYTF
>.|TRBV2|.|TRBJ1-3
TGTGCCAGCCGGGCCTCTGGAAACACCATATATTTT
CASRASGNTIYF
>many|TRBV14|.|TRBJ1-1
TGTGCCAGCAGCCAAATGGGGTTTGAAGCTTTCTTT
CASSQMGFEAFF
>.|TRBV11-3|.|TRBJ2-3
TGTGCCAGCAGCTTAGGGGAGTGGCACGCTGGCACAGATACGCAGTATTTT
CASSLGEWHAGTDTQYF
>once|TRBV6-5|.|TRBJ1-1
TGTGCCAGCAGTTACGGGACGCCGGGGTATGAAGCTTTCTTT
CASSYGTPGYEAFF
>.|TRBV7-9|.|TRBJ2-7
TGTGCCAGCAGCTTAGCGCATGTGTTTGGGGAGCAGTACTTC
CASSLAHVFGEQYF
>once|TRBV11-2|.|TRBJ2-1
TGTGCCAGCAGCCCCGGACATCTGGGTAATGAGCAGTTCTTC
CASSPGHLGNEQFF